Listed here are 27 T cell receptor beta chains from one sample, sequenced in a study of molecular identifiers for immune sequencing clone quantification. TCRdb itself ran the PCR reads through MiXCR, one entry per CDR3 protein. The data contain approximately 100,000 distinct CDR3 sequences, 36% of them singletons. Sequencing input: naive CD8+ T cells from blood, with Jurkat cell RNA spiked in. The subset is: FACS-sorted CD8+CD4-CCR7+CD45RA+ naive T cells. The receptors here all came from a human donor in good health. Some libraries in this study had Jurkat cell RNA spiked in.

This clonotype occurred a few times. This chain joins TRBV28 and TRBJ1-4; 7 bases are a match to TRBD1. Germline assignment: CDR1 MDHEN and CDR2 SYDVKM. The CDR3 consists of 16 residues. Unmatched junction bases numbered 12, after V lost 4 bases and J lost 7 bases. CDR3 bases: TGTGCCAGCAGTTCTTATGCGGGACAGATAAGTGAAAAACTGTTTTTT. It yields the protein CASSSYAGQISEKLFF.

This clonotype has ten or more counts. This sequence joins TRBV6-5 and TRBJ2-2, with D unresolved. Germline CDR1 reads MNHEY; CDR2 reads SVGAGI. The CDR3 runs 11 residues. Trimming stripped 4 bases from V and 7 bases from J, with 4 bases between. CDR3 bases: TGTGCCAGCAGTTCGGTCGGGGAGCTGTTTTTT. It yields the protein CASSSVGELFF.

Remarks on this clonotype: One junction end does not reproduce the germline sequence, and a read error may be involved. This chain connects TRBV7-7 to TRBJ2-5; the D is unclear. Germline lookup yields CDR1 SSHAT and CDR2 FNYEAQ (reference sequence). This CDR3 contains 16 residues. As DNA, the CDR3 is TGTGCTAGCAGCTTCGGTCTCGCCCCTCCCCAAGAGACCCAGTACTTC. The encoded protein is CASSFGLAPPQETQYF. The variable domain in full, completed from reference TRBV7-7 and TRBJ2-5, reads GAGVSQSPRYKVTKRGQDVTLRCDPISSHATLYWYQQALGQGPEFLTYFNYEAQPDKSGLPSDRFSAERPEGSISTLTIQRTEQRDSAMYRCASSFGLAPPQETQYFGPGTRLLVL.

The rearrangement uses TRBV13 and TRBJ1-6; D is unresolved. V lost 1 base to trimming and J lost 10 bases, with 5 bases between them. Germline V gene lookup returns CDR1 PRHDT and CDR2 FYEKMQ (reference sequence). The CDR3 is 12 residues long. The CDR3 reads CASSLVRSPLHF. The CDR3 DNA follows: TGTGCCAGCAGCTTAGTTCGGTCACCCCTCCACTTT.

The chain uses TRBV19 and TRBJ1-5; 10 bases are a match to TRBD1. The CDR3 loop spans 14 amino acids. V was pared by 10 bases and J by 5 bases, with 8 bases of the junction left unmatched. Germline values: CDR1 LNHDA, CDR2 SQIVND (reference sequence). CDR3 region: CATSQGQGYQPQHF. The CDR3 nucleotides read TGTGCCACTAGCCAGGGACAGGGGTATCAGCCCCAGCATTTT.

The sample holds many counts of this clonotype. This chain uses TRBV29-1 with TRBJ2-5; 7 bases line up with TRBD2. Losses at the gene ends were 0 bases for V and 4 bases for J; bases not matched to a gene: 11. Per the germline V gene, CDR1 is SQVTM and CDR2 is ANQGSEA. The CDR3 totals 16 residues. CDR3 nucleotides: TGCAGCGTTGAAGAGGGGGTTGCGGGAGTGGCAGAGACCCAGTACTTC. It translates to CSVEEGVAGVAETQYF.

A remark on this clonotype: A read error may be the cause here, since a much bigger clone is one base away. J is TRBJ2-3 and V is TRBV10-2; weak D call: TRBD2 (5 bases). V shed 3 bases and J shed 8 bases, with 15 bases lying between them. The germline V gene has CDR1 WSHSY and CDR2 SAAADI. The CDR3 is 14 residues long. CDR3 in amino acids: CASSDRELGGTQYF. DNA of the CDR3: TGCGCCAGCAGTGATAGGGAACTAGGCGGTACGCAGTATTTT.

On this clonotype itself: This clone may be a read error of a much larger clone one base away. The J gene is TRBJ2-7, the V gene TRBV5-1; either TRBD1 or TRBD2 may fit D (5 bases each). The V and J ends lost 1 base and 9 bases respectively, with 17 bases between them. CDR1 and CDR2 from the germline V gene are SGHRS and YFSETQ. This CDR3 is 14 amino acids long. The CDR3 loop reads CASSLLGTRNAQYF. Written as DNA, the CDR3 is TGCGCCAGCAGCTTGCTGGGGACCCGCAACGCGCAGTACTTC.

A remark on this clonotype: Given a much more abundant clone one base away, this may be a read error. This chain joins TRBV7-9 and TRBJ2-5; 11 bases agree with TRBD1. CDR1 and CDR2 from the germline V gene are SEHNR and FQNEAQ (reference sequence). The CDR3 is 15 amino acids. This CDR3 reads CASSNGQGAVETQHF. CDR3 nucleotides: TGTGCCAGCAGCAACGGACAGGGGGCAGTAGAGACCCAGCACTTC.

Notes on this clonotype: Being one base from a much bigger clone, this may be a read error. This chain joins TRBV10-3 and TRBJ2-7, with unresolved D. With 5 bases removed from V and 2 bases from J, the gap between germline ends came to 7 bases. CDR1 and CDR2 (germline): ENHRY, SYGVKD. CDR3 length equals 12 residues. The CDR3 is CAISLSTYEQYF. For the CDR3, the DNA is TGTGCCATCAGTCTCAGCACCTACGAGCAGTACTTC.

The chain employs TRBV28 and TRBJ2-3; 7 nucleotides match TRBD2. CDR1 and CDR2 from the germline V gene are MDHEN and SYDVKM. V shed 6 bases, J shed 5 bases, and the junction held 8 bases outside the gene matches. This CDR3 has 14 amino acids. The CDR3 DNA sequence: TGTGCCAGCAGCCGCCGGGACTATGGAGATACGCAGTATTTT. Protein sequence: CASSRRDYGDTQYF.

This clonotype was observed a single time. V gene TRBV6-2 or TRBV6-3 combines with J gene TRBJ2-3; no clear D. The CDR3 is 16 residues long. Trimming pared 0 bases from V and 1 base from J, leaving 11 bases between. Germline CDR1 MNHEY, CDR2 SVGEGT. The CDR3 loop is CASSYSAAMGTDTQYF. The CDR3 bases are TGTGCCAGCAGTTACTCGGCAGCGATGGGCACAGATACGCAGTATTTT.

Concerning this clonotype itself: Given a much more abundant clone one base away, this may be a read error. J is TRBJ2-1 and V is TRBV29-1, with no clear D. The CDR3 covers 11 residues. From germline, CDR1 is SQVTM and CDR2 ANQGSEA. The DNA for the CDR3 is TGCAGCGTCCCCTCAGGTACCTTCCAGGTCTTC. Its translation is CSVPSGTFQVF.

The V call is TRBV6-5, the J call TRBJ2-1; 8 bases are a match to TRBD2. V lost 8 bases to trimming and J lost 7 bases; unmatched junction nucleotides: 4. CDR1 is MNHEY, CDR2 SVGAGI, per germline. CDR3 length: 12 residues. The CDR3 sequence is CASGTSENEQFF. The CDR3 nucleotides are TGTGCCAGCGGGACTAGTGAAAATGAGCAGTTCTTC.

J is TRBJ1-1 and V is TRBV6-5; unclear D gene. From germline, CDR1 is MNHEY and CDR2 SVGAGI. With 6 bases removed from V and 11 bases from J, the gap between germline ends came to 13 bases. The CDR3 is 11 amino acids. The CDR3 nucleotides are TGTGCCAGCAGCTCTGGGGTTAGCGCTTTCTTT. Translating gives CASSSGVSAFF.

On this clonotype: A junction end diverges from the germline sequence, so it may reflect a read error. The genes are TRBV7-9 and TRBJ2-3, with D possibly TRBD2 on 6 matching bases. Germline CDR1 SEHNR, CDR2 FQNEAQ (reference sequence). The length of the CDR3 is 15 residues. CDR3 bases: TGTGCCGGCAGTCCTTATAGCGGCGAAGCAGATACGCAGTATTTT. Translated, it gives CAGSPYSGEADTQYF. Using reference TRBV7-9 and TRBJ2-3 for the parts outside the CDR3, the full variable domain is DTGVSQNPRHKITKRGQNVTFRCDPISEHNRLYWYRQTLGQGPEFLTYFQNEAQLEKSRLLSDRFSAERPKGSFSTLEIQRTEQGDSAMYLCAGSPYSGEADTQYFGPGTRLTVL.

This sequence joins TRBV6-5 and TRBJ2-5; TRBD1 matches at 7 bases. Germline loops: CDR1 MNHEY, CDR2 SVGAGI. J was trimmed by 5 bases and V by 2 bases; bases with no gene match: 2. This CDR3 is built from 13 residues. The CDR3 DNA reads TGTGCCAGCAGTTACCAGGGGGTCGAGACCCAGTACTTC. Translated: CASSYQGVETQYF.

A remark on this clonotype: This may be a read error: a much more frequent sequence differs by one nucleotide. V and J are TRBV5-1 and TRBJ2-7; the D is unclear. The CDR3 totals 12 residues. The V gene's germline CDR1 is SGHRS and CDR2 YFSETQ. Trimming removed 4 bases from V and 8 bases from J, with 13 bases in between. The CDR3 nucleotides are TGCGCCAGCAGCCCGAAGGCAGACCAGCAGTACTTC. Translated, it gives CASSPKADQQYF.

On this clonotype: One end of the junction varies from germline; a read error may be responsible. This CDR3 is CASSSTTRVLANTGELLF. The CDR3 coding sequence is TGTGCCAGCAGTTCGACGACTAGAGTACTTGCGAACACCGGGGAGCTGTTGTTT. This sequence joins TRBV28 and TRBJ2-2, with D possibly matching TRBD2 (6 bases). This CDR3 comprises 18 residues. Germline CDR1 MDHEN, CDR2 SYDVKM.

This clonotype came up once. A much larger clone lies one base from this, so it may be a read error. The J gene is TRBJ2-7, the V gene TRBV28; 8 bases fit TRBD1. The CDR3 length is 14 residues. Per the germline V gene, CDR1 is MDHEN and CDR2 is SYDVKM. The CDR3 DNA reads TGTGCCAGCAGTTCTCGGGACAGGAACTACGAGCTGTACTTC. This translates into CASSSRDRNYELYF.

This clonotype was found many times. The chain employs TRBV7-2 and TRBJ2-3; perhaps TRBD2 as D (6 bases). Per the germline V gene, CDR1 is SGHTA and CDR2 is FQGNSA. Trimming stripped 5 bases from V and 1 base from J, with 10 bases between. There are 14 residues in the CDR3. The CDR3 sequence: CASSGAGGTDTQYF. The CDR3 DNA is TGTGCCAGCAGCGGAGCGGGCGGCACAGATACGCAGTATTTT.

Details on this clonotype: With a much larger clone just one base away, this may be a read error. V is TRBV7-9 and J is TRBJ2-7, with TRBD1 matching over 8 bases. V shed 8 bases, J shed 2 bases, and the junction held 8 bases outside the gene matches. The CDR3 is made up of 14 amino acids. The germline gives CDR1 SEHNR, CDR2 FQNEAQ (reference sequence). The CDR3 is CASGSRQGPYEQYF. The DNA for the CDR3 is TGTGCCAGCGGCTCACGACAGGGGCCCTACGAGCAGTACTTC.

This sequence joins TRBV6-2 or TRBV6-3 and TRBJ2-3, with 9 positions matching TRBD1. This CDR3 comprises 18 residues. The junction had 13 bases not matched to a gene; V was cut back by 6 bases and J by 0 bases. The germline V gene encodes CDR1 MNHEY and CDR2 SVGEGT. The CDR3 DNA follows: TGTGCCAGCAGCCTCGCGACAGGGGGGTCCGTCAGCACAGATACGCAGTATTTT. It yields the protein CASSLATGGSVSTDTQYF.

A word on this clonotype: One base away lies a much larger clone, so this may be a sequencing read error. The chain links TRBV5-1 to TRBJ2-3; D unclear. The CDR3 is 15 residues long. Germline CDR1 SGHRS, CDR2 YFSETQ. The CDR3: CDSSAGSTSTDTQYF. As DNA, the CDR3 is TGCGACAGCAGCGCAGGATCTACTAGCACAGATACGCAGTATTTT. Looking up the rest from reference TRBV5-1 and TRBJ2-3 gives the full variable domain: KAGVTQTPRYLIKTRGQQVTLSCSPISGHRSVSWYQQTPGQGLQFLFEYFSETQRNKGNFPGRFSGRQFSNSRSEMNVSTLELGDSALYLCDSSAGSTSTDTQYFGPGTRLTVL.

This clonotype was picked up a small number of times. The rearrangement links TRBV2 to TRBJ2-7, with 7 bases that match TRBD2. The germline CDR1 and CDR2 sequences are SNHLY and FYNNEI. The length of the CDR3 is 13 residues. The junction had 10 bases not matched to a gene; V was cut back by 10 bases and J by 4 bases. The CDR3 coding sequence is TGTGCCACCCTTACAGCGGGAAGTTACGAGCAGTACTTC. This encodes CATLTAGSYEQYF.

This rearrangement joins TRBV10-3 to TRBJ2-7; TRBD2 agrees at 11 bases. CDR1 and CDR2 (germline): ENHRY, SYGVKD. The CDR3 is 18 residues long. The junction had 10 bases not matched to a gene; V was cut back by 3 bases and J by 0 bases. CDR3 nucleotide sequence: TGTGCCATCAGTGAACAAGGGACTAGCGGACAACTCTCCTACGAGCAGTACTTC. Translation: CAISEQGTSGQLSYEQYF.

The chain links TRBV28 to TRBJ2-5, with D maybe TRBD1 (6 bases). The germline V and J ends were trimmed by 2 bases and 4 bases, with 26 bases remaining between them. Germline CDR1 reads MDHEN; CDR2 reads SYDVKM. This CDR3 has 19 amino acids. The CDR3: CASSLTIGLQGSDLETQYF. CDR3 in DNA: TGTGCCAGCAGTTTAACCATCGGGTTACAGGGATCGGACCTAGAGACCCAGTACTTC.